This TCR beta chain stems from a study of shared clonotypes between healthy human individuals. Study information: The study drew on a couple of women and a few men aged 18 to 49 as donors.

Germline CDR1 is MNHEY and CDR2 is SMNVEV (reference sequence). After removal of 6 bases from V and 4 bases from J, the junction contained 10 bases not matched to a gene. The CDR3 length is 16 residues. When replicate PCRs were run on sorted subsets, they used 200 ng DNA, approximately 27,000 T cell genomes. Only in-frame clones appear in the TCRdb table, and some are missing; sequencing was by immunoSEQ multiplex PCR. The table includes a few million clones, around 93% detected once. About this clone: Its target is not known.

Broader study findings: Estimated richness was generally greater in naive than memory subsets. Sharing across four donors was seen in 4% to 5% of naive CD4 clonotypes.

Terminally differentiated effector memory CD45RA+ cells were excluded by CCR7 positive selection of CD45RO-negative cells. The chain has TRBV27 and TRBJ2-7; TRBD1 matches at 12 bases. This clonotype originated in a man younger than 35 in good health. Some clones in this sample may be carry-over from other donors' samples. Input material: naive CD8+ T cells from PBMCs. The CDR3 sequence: CASSLARDRGRYEQYF. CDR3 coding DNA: TGTGCCAGCAGCTTAGCCCGGGACAGGGGGCGATACGAGCAGTACTTC.